Here is one T cell receptor (beta chain) with its context. Its antigen is not known. Per germline, CDR1 KGHSH and CDR2 LQKENI. The CDR3 extends over 12 amino acids. These data come from a study of T cells expressing NK-cell markers. Background on the study: Of eight sequenced donors, seven were HCMV-seropositive and one HCMV-seronegative.

In generating TCR beta cDNA, 5'RACE template switching with UMIs was used. TCRdb reprocessed the 5' RACE reads and reports one entry per CDR3 protein, with no DNA. Its clone listing holds hundreds of thousands of distinct CDR3 sequences. Study-wide findings and caveats: Dominant NKG2C+ clonotype frequencies of roughly 1.0-8% of CD8+ T cells were measured in roughly 6 donors.

The sequencing input was blood T cells: a sorted CD56 or NKG2C T cell subset, CD4+ or CD8+ T cells, or bulk PBMC T cells (not recorded which). The J gene is TRBJ2-1, the V gene TRBV18. This clonotype originated in a woman aged 18 to 75 in good health. The CDR3 sequence is CASSPGGDEQFF. Full variable domain (outside the CDR3, taken from reference TRBV18 and TRBJ2-1): NAGVMQNPRHLVRRRGQEARLRCSPMKGHSHVYWYRQLPEEGLKFMVYLQKENIIDESGMPKERFSAEFPKEGPSILRIQQVVRGDSAAYFCASSPGGDEQFFGPGTRLTVL.